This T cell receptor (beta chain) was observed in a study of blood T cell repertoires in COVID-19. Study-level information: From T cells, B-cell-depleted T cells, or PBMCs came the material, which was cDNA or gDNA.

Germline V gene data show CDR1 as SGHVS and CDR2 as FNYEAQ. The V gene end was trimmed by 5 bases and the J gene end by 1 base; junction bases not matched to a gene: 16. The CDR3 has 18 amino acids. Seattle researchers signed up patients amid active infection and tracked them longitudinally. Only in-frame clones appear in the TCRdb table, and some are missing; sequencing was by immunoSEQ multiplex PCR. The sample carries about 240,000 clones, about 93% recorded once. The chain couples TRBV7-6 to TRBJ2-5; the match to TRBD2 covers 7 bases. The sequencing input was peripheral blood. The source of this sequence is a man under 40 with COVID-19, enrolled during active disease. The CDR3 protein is CASSVTPGLLTSQETQYF. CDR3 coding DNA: TGTGCCAGCAGCGTAACTCCGGGACTACTGACAAGCCAAGAGACCCAGTACTTC.